This T cell receptor beta chain is from a study of vaccination and CD4 T cells after COVID-19. Whole-study results and caveats: 304 of 307 vaccine-specific clones from convalescent patients were spike mono-reactive.

Germline CDR1 reads SGHAT; CDR2 reads FQNNGV. This CDR3 contains 14 residues. V dropped 4 bases and J dropped 2 bases, with 11 bases sitting between them. This clonotype has just a few counts. Its specificity is unknown. The Oncomine TCR Beta short-read assay generated sequence data from the DNA of cultured CD4+ T cells. MiXCR, applied by TCRdb to the PCR reads, yields one record per CDR3 protein. The table records about 8,000 distinct CDR3 sequences, 40% to 55% of them present only once. Treatment given: approximately 9-day PBMC culture with coronavirus spike peptide pools or control peptides (ViraFEST assay).

This chain joins TRBV11-2 and TRBJ1-2, with D hard to call. The receptor comes from a human donor who had recovered from COVID-19. The sequencing input was CD4+ T cells from blood, cultured in vitro. DNA of the CDR3: TGTGCCAGCAGCTGGCGTCGAGGGAACTATGGCTACACCTTC. The encoded protein is CASSWRRGNYGYTF.